These 9 T cell receptor beta chains were sequenced from one sample in a study of blood T cells in healthy people across ages. Primed by a sample-barcoded 5' primer and a J-beta primer mix, a second PCR proceeded for about 6 to 11 cycles. A single record per CDR3 protein comes from TCRdb applying MiXCR to the 5' RACE reads. The sample has about 1.4 million distinct CDR3 sequences; 45% to 70% are singletons. Sequenced material: blood. Receptors were obtained from a man younger than 30 in good health.

This clonotype was seen just once. The chain has TRBV21-1 and TRBJ1-2; the table's D call of TRBD1 was not tested on the DNA. TRBV21-1 is a documented pseudogene. There are 17 residues in the CDR3. The CDR3 DNA follows: TGTGCCAGCAGCATCCGGGACAGCGAAGTTCCTAACTATGGCTACACCTTC. This translates into CASSIRDSEVPNYGYTF.

The rearrangement uses TRBV20-1 and TRBJ2-4, with unresolved D. The DNA end is a closer match to TRBJ2-7, so the J assignment may be wrong. CDR1 and CDR2 from the germline V gene are DFQATT and SNEGSKA (reference sequence). The CDR3 covers 15 residues. CDR3 coding DNA: TGCAGTGCTAGAGCCCAGGAGAAATTGACCTACGAGCAGTACTTC. As protein: CSARAQEKLTYEQYF.

This chain joins TRBV12-3 or TRBV12-4 and TRBJ2-3; maybe TRBD1 (6 bases). V was clipped by 5 bases and J by 11 bases, with 14 bases between them. This CDR3 has 12 amino acids. CDR3: CASSRPRTEQYF. The CDR3 DNA is TGTGCCAGCAGTAGGCCCCGGACAGAGCAGTATTTT.

This clonotype appeared once. The genes are TRBV5-1 and TRBJ2-4; tentative D call: TRBD2 (6 bases). TRBJ2-7 matches the DNA end more closely, so the J call is doubtful. CDR1 and CDR2 (germline): SGHRS, YFSETQ. This CDR3 is 13 amino acids long. For the CDR3, the DNA is TGCGCCAGCAGCGGGGACTGGGCCCTCGAGCAGTACTTC. This gives the protein CASSGDWALEQYF.

This clonotype was observed a single time. The J gene is TRBJ2-7, the V gene TRBV29-1; D is possibly TRBD2 (7 bases). The J call may be mistaken, given a closer DNA end match to TRBJ2-5. CDR3 length: 17 residues. Germline V gene lookup returns CDR1 SQVTM and CDR2 ANQGSEA. Here the CDR3 DNA reads TGCAGCGTTGAAGGTCCGGGCGTGGGGGGGGCGGGAGCGACCCAGTACTTC. It yields the protein CSVEGPGVGGAGATQYF.

The gene calls are TRBV30 and TRBJ1-2, with 7 bases lining up with TRBD1. Germline V lookup: CDR1 GTSNPN, CDR2 SVGIG (reference sequence). The CDR3 spans 15 residues. The V segment lost 0 bases and the J segment 6 bases; nucleotides outside the gene matches: 10. DNA for the CDR3: TGTGCCTGGAGTGTACGGGTTAGGGGACAGCATGGCTACACCTTC. Amino acid sequence: CAWSVRVRGQHGYTF.

The V and J genes are TRBV15 and TRBJ1-1; the D gene is possibly TRBD1 (5 bases). This CDR3 spans 13 amino acids. Trimming left V 2 bases short and J 4 bases short, with 8 bases between. From germline, CDR1 is LNHNV and CDR2 YYDKDF (reference sequence). The CDR3 region has the DNA TGTGCCACCAGCAGACAGGGACCCACTGAAGCTTTCTTT. Translated, it gives CATSRQGPTEAFF.

The J gene is TRBJ1-2, the V gene TRBV15; maybe TRBD1 (5 bases). CDR1 and CDR2 (germline): LNHNV, YYDKDF (reference sequence). V was clipped by 1 base and J by 4 bases, with 16 bases between them. The length of the CDR3 is 16 residues. CDR3 amino acids: CATSRGTPGPSYGYTF. CDR3 coding DNA: TGTGCCACCAGCAGAGGGACTCCAGGGCCCAGCTATGGCTACACCTTC.

The J gene is TRBJ2-3, the V gene TRBV27; TRBD2 matches 11 bases. V gave up 6 bases and J gave up 0 bases; unmatched junction bases: 8. The CDR3 sequence is 17 residues long. Per germline, CDR1 MNHEY and CDR2 SMNVEV (reference sequence). CDR3 bases: TGTGCCAGCAGCTTGGATGGACTAGCGGGTAGCACAGATACGCAGTATTTT. This gives the protein CASSLDGLAGSTDTQYF.